This TCR beta chain was retrieved from a study of siplizumab effects on memory and regulatory T cells. Findings of the study overall: About 80-95% of proliferating CD4+ or CD8+ clones had no assignable naive or memory phenotype.

As to this clone: Antigen unknown.

Clones were sequenced by immunoSEQ multiplex PCR, and TCRdb holds only the in-frame ones, with some missing. The repertoire consists of some 100,000 clones, with 90% to 95% occurring once and the leading ten covering 6.5%. This CDR3 has 17 amino acids. The V gene's germline CDR1 is SEHNR and CDR2 FQNEAQ (reference sequence). J lost 6 bases, V lost 5 bases, and 12 bases had no gene match. V is TRBV7-9 and J is TRBJ2-2; 10 nucleotides agree with TRBD2. The specimen was CD8+ T cells sorted from blood. The origin of this receptor is a human donor in good health. CDR3 loop: CASSPHGVAGGPGELFF. DNA for the CDR3: TGTGCCAGCAGCCCCCACGGGGTAGCGGGGGGCCCCGGGGAGCTGTTTTTT.